The 8 T cell receptor beta chains reported below all come from one sample, sequenced in a study of spatial heterogeneity in lung cancer. Time point reported: sample taken at primary tumor resection. Sequencing was performed on whole RNA extracted from tumor and nontumor lung tissue, or from frozen PBMC, and the material was left unsorted. MiXCR, applied by TCRdb to the 5' RACE reads, yields one record per CDR3 protein. Of about 23,000 distinct CDR3 sequences listed, 2.5% to 4% are singletons. This specimen was PBMCs, taken at surgery. These receptor sequences come from a female donor with early-stage non-small cell lung cancer.

The chain recombines TRBV4-2 with TRBJ2-2; 15 bases align to TRBD2. The V gene's germline CDR1 is LGHNA and CDR2 YNFKEQ. J gave up 6 bases and V 1 base, and 0 bases lay outside the gene matches. This CDR3 region has 16 residues. The CDR3 nucleotides read TGTGCCAGCAGCCAAGGGACTAGCGGGGGGGCCGGGGAGCTGTTTTTT. This encodes CASSQGTSGGAGELFF.

This clonotype appeared many times. Here the CDR3 reads CASSLSLGPGELFF. CDR3 nucleotides: TGTGCCAGCAGCTTAAGTTTGGGGCCCGGGGAGCTGTTTTTT. The chain combines TRBV7-9 with TRBJ2-2; tentative D call: TRBD1 (5 bases). Per germline, CDR1 SEHNR and CDR2 FQNEAQ (reference sequence). The germline V and J ends were trimmed by 2 bases and 6 bases, with 10 bases remaining between them. There are 14 residues in the CDR3. The variable domain in full, completed from reference TRBV7-9 and TRBJ2-2, reads DTGVSQNPRHKITKRGQNVTFRCDPISEHNRLYWYRQTLGQGPEFLTYFQNEAQLEKSRLLSDRFSAERPKGSFSTLEIQRTEQGDSAMYLCASSLSLGPGELFFGEGSRLTVL.

This clonotype was detected ten times or more. The rearrangement uses TRBV7-9 and TRBJ2-6; TRBD1 matches at 7 bases. V was pared by 5 bases and J by 0 bases, with 19 bases of the junction left unmatched. The V gene's germline CDR1 is SEHNR and CDR2 FQNEAQ (reference sequence). This CDR3 is 21 amino acids long. CDR3 protein: CASSPSAGTVPYSSGANVLTF. CDR3 in DNA: TGTGCCAGCAGCCCGTCGGCCGGGACAGTTCCCTATAGCTCTGGGGCCAACGTCCTGACTTTC.

At least ten counts were recorded for this clonotype. This chain connects TRBV3-1 to TRBJ2-7; tentatively, D is TRBD1 (5 bases). The germline V and J ends were trimmed by 3 bases and 3 bases, with 6 bases remaining between them. Germline V lookup: CDR1 LGHDT, CDR2 YNNKEL (reference sequence). The CDR3 contains 12 residues. This CDR3 is CASSHDSYEQYF. The CDR3 bases are TGTGCCAGCAGCCATGACAGCTACGAGCAGTACTTC.

In its sample, this clonotype was seen many times. The rearrangement uses TRBV11-2 and TRBJ2-3; perhaps TRBD2 as D (6 bases). Trimming left V 4 bases short and J 3 bases short, with 17 bases between. This CDR3 contains 16 residues. Germline V gives CDR1 SGHAT, CDR2 FQNNGV. CDR3 amino acids: CASSSQFGSFTDTQYF. In DNA, the CDR3 is TGTGCCAGCAGCTCCCAGTTCGGGAGCTTTACAGATACGCAGTATTTT. Supplemented by reference TRBV11-2 and TRBJ2-3, the full variable domain reads EAGVAQSPRYKIIEKRQSVAFWCNPISGHATLYWYQQILGQGPKLLIQFQNNGVVDDSQLPKDRFSAERLKGVDSTLKIQPAKLEDSAVYLCASSSQFGSFTDTQYFGPGTRLTVL.

This clonotype was counted many times. The V gene is TRBV18, the J gene TRBJ1-2; D unclear. Germline lookup yields CDR1 KGHSH and CDR2 LQKENI. The CDR3 sequence is 16 residues long. The V and J ends lost 2 bases and 0 bases respectively, with 13 bases between them. The CDR3: CASSPSGPGANYGYTF. DNA of the CDR3: TGTGCCAGCTCACCATCGGGTCCAGGAGCTAACTATGGCTACACCTTC. The whole variable domain, remainder taken from reference TRBV18 and TRBJ1-2, is NAGVMQNPRHLVRRRGQEARLRCSPMKGHSHVYWYRQLPEEGLKFMVYLQKENIIDESGMPKERFSAEFPKEGPSILRIQQVVRGDSAAYFCASSPSGPGANYGYTFGSGTRLTVV.

There are many counts of this clonotype. The chain is built from TRBV6-1 and TRBJ2-7; no clear D. Trimming cost V 6 bases and J 0 bases, with 15 bases left between them. The CDR3 has 15 residues. Germline V gene sequence: CDR1 MNHNS, CDR2 SASEGT. For the CDR3, the DNA is TGTGCCAGCAGCCTTTTTTCTAGAGGCTCCTACGAGCAGTACTTC. Protein: CASSLFSRGSYEQYF.

This clonotype was detected a few times. The chain combines TRBV12-3 or TRBV12-4 with TRBJ2-1; 9 bases match TRBD1. The CDR3 loop spans 15 amino acids. Losses at the gene ends were 5 bases for V and 7 bases for J; bases not matched to a gene: 9. CDR3 sequence (DNA): TGTGCCAGCAGTGTAACAGGGGGCGCGTTGAATGAGCAGTTCTTC. It specifies CASSVTGGALNEQFF.